Listed below are T cell receptor beta chains from one sample, sequenced in a study of OX40 agonist ivuxolimab in advanced cancers. Profiled with immunoSEQ multiplex PCR; TCRdb holds only in-frame clones, not every one. The data contain 50,000 to 75,000 clones, roughly 80% of them seen just once; the ten biggest clones take up less than 3.5%. The source material was CD4+ or CD8+ T cells sorted from blood, sampled in a trial of the OX40 agonist ivuxolimab. The receptors come from an adult with an advanced solid tumor such as melanoma, head and neck, liver or kidney cancer. Each CDR3 is given with its conserved first and last residue. The order of the fields is clone size, V gene, J gene, D gene, CDR3 DNA, CDR3 protein. D genes are given only for firm matches. Rows give clone size only sometimes, using once, few, many, or a class for an expanded clone.

>-|TRBV30|TRBJ1-1|TRBD1
TGTGCCTGGGGACAGGGTGGTTACACTGAAGCTTTCTTT
CAWGQGGYTEAFF
>-|TRBV5-1|TRBJ2-3|TRBD2
TGCGCCAGCAGCTTGGCCCTTAGTGCGGGGGGAAGAGCAGATACGCAGTATTTT
CASSLALSAGGRADTQYF
>once|TRBV18|TRBJ1-6|-
TGTGCCAGCTCACCGGAGACAGTAAATTCACCCCTCCACTTT
CASSPETVNSPLHF
>-|TRBV6-6|TRBJ2-7|TRBD1
TGTGCCAGCAGTTACTGGGGACAGGGGGTTGACGAGCAGTACTTC
CASSYWGQGVDEQYF
>-|TRBV27|TRBJ2-5|-
TGTGCCAGCAGCACTGGACCTGGCGGGACCCAGTACTTC
CASSTGPGGTQYF
>-|TRBV11-2|TRBJ1-4|-
TGTGCCAGCAGCTTATATGGGGGCCAGGCTAATGAAAAACTGTTTTTT
CASSLYGGQANEKLFF
>-|TRBV5-4|TRBJ2-7|-
TGTGCCAGCAGCTTCATGCCAGCAGGAGACTACGAGCAGTACTTC
CASSFMPAGDYEQYF
>-|TRBV5-1|TRBJ2-2|-
TGCGCCAGCAGCTTGCCTTCAAACACCGGGGAGCTGTTTTTT
CASSLPSNTGELFF
>once|TRBV6-6|TRBJ2-7|-
TGTGCCAGCAGTTACGGCTTCGGACGGGGGCGCTACGAGCAGTACTTC
CASSYGFGRGRYEQYF
>-|TRBV7-9|TRBJ2-4|-
TGTGCCAGCAGCTTCGGCGACCGGGGAATTCAGTACTTC
CASSFGDRGIQYF
>-|TRBV19|TRBJ1-5|-
TGTGCCAGTAAGGGACTTCGCAATCAGCCCCAGCATTTT
CASKGLRNQPQHF
>-|TRBV6-5|TRBJ1-1|-
TGTGCCAGCAGTTCCGTGGACAGACGTACTGAAGCTTTCTTT
CASSSVDRRTEAFF
>-|TRBV18|TRBJ1-5|-
TGTGCCAGCTCCCCGGACCTCAATCAGCCCCAGCATTTT
CASSPDLNQPQHF
>-|TRBV30|TRBJ1-1|-
TGTGCCTGGAAATGGACAGAGAACACTGAAGCTTTCTTT
CAWKWTENTEAFF
>-|TRBV4-2|TRBJ2-7|TRBD2
TGTGCCAGCAGCCAAGTCTCTGGGGGGGGAAACTACGAGCAGTACTTC
CASSQVSGGGNYEQYF
>once|TRBV28|TRBJ1-2|-
TGTGCCAGCAGTTCCTTACCCGCTGGGGGAAACGACTATGGCTACACCTTC
CASSSLPAGGNDYGYTF
>-|TRBV27|TRBJ1-2|TRBD1
TGTGCCAGCAGTTCCTCCAACAGGGGCGGCTACACCTTC
CASSSSNRGGYTF
>-|TRBV2|TRBJ2-6|TRBD1
TGTGCCAGCACTCCAGGACAGGCCCCTGGGGCCAACGTCCTGACTTTC
CASTPGQAPGANVLTF